Listed here are 10 T cell receptor beta chains from one sample, sequenced in a study of T-cell reconstitution after alpha-beta-depleted transplantation in children. The TCRbeta library was prepared with unique molecular identifiers. MiXCR, applied by TCRdb to the PCR reads, yields one record per CDR3 protein. The sample carries 350,000 to 400,000 distinct CDR3 sequences, roughly 14% recorded once. The material was PBMCs, obtained from the stem cell graft. These receptor sequences come from a human donor who donated a stem cell graft to a child with Fanconi anemia.

This clonotype appeared many times. The chain combines TRBV20-1 with TRBJ2-5; 7 nucleotides align to TRBD1. The germline CDR1 and CDR2 sequences are DFQATT and SNEGSKA (reference sequence). J lost 6 bases, V lost 0 bases, and 10 bases had no gene match. The CDR3 extends over 15 amino acids. CDR3 protein: CSARDGTDPRQTQYF. DNA of the CDR3: TGCAGTGCTAGAGATGGGACAGATCCCCGACAGACCCAGTACTTC.

This clonotype was counted a few times. The conserved final phenylalanine or tryptophan is absent from the CDR3, which likely points to a read error. The rearrangement links TRBV5-1 to TRBJ1-1; D perhaps matches TRBD1 (6 bases). CDR3 length equals 15 residues. V was cut by 0 bases and J by 1 base, with 10 bases left in between. Germline CDR1 and CDR2: SGHRS and YFSETQ. As DNA, the CDR3 is TGCGCCAGCAGCTTGGTCCCGGGGGCGAACACTGAAGCTTTCTCT. Translated, it gives CASSLVPGANTEAFS.

This clonotype has a handful of counts. V usage is TRBV5-4 and J usage is TRBJ2-5, with a possible D match to TRBD2 (6 bases). Germline CDR1 SGHNT, CDR2 YYREEE (reference sequence). The CDR3 extends over 13 amino acids. Trimming stripped 2 bases from V and 3 bases from J, with 8 bases between. CDR3 nucleotide sequence: TGTGCCAGCAGCTTCCCGGGGGAAGAGACCCAGTACTTC. It is translated as CASSFPGEETQYF.

In this sample, this clonotype turned up a few times. The rearrangement links TRBV9 to TRBJ2-5; D possibly uses TRBD1 or TRBD2 (6 bases each). With 4 bases removed from V and 4 bases from J, the gap between germline ends came to 17 bases. The CDR3 is 15 residues long. Germline assignment: CDR1 SGDLS and CDR2 YYNGEE. This chain's CDR3 is CASSSGGGLGETQYF. CDR3 nucleotides: TGTGCCAGCAGCTCCGGAGGGGGGTTGGGAGAGACCCAGTACTTC. Based on the CDR3 plus reference TRBV9 and TRBJ2-5, the full variable domain is DSGVTQTPKHLITATGQRVTLRCSPRSGDLSVYWYQQSLDQGLQFLIQYYNGEERAKGNILERFSAQQFPDLHSELNLSSLELGDSALYFCASSSGGGLGETQYFGPGTRLLVL.

This clonotype was seen many times. This sequence joins TRBV10-3 and TRBJ2-1, with 7 nucleotides matching TRBD1. Unmatched junction bases numbered 7, after V lost 2 bases and J lost 12 bases. Germline CDR1 ENHRY, CDR2 SYGVKD. CDR3 length equals 13 residues. CDR3 coding DNA: TGTGCCATCAGTGAGAAAACAGGGGACGTGCAGTTCTTC. Its protein product is CAISEKTGDVQFF.

This clonotype was recorded at least ten times. The genes are TRBV12-3 or TRBV12-4 and TRBJ1-2; 7 bases map to TRBD1. V lost 7 bases and J lost 7; bases outside the gene matches: 9. This CDR3 has 13 amino acids. The CDR3 reads CASNLQGRRGYTF. CDR3 in DNA: TGTGCCAGCAATCTACAGGGGAGGCGTGGCTACACCTTC.

This clonotype was seen more than once but under ten times. The V and J genes are TRBV6-6 and TRBJ2-1; D call uncertain. CDR1 is MNHNY and CDR2 is SVGAGI in the germline V gene (reference sequence). The CDR3 sequence is 13 residues long. Trimming took 8 bases from V and 5 from J, leaving 13 bases between them. The chain's CDR3 is CASRSITNNEQFF. CDR3 bases: TGTGCCAGCCGCTCTATCACTAACAATGAGCAGTTCTTC.

This clonotype was seen a handful of times. This chain links TRBV7-8 with TRBJ2-1, with D uncertain. V lost 7 bases, J lost 8 bases, and 24 bases lay in between. This CDR3 is 16 amino acids long. Germline CDR1 and CDR2: SGHVS and FQNEAQ. Here the CDR3 reads CASTLLDNLLRDEQFF. The CDR3 bases are TGTGCCAGCACTCTATTGGATAACCTTCTAAGGGATGAGCAGTTCTTC.

There are many counts of this clonotype. The chain is built from TRBV27 and TRBJ2-1, with D unclear. With 5 bases removed from V and 0 bases from J, the gap between germline ends came to 14 bases. The CDR3 covers 16 residues. Germline assignment: CDR1 MNHEY and CDR2 SMNVEV (reference sequence). The CDR3 protein is CASSVQVLSSYNEQFF. CDR3 nucleotides: TGTGCCAGCAGTGTCCAGGTCCTAAGCTCCTACAATGAGCAGTTCTTC.

V gene TRBV7-2 combines with J gene TRBJ2-2, with D hard to call. The germline V gene encodes CDR1 SGHTA and CDR2 FQGNSA. This CDR3 spans 15 amino acids. V was cut by 1 base and J by 4 bases, with 10 bases left in between. CDR3 coding DNA: TGTGCCAGCAGCTTAGGAGTGCCTGGCACCGGGGAGCTGTTTTTT. Encoded protein: CASSLGVPGTGELFF.